The 19 T cell receptor beta chains reported below all come from one sample, sequenced in a study of blood T cell repertoires in COVID-19. Assay: immunoSEQ multiplex PCR; the TCRdb copy retains only in-frame clones and omits some. The table includes about 440,000 clones, around 91% detected once. The material sequenced was PBMCs or T cells enriched from blood (not recorded which). These receptors all come from a man younger than 35 who had recovered from COVID-19.

V usage is TRBV28 and J usage is TRBJ1-1, with D possibly being TRBD1 (6 bases). V dropped 7 bases and J dropped 8 bases, with 11 bases sitting between them. Germline values: CDR1 MDHEN, CDR2 SYDVKM. The CDR3 runs 11 residues. The CDR3 region is CASTLTGEAFF. In DNA form, the CDR3 reads TGTGCCAGCACCCTTACAGGGGAAGCTTTCTTT.

The J gene is TRBJ1-2, the V gene TRBV29-1; D might be TRBD1 (5 bases). This CDR3 comprises 13 residues. V shed 5 bases and J shed 3 bases, with 13 bases lying between them. Germline CDR1 is SQVTM and CDR2 is ANQGSEA. CDR3 nucleotide sequence: TGCAGCGTTCTTCAGGGTAACGACTATGGCTACACCTTC. Its protein product is CSVLQGNDYGYTF.

This clone was found once. This chain uses TRBV11-3 with TRBJ1-1; 7 bases fit TRBD1. CDR1 and CDR2 from the germline V gene are SGHNT and YENEEA. The CDR3 spans 14 residues. V dropped 6 bases and J dropped 1; count of bases not matched to a gene: 5. The CDR3 nucleotides are TGTGCCAGCAGGGACAGGAACCGGAACACTGAAGCTTTCTTT. Translating gives CASRDRNRNTEAFF.

In the case of this clone: The same CDR3 also results from other DNA sequences found in this sample. CDR3 protein: CASSSDSREKLFF. CDR3 DNA sequence: TGCGCCAGCAGCTCGGACAGCCGGGAAAAACTGTTTTTT. V gene TRBV5-1 combines with J gene TRBJ1-4; a possible D gene is TRBD1 (6 bases). V lost 3 bases and J lost 8, with 11 bases in between. Germline CDR1 SGHRS, CDR2 YFSETQ. The CDR3 is 13 residues long.

This chain uses TRBV5-4 with TRBJ2-3, with 15 positions matching TRBD2. CDR1 and CDR2 from the germline V gene are SGHNT and YYREEE (reference sequence). The CDR3 extends over 15 amino acids. J lost 4 bases, V lost 4 bases, and 1 base had no gene match. CDR3 DNA: TGTGCCAGCAGCCGGACTAGCGGGGGGGCAGATACGCAGTATTTT. Its protein is CASSRTSGGADTQYF.

This CDR3 reads CASSIQEYQPQHF. Here the CDR3 DNA reads TGTGCCAGCTCGATCCAGGAATATCAGCCCCAGCATTTT. This sequence joins TRBV18 and TRBJ1-5; the D is unclear. There are 13 residues in the CDR3. CDR1 and CDR2 from the germline V gene are KGHSH and LQKENI. V dropped 6 bases and J dropped 5 bases, with 11 bases sitting between them.

In regard to this clone: The same CDR3 can be traced to other DNA sequences in this sample. V gene TRBV28 combines with J gene TRBJ1-5; no firm D call. Per the germline V gene, CDR1 is MDHEN and CDR2 is SYDVKM. The CDR3 runs 12 residues. The V gene lost 2 bases and the J gene lost 5 bases, with 4 bases spanning the gap. The CDR3 spells CASSLPYQPQHF. The CDR3 DNA follows: TGTGCCAGCAGTTTACCGTATCAGCCCCAGCATTTT.

The rearrangement links TRBV10-3 to TRBJ1-3; no clear D. Between the trimmed V and J ends, which lost 3 bases and 3 bases, there was a span of 12 bases. CDR1 ENHRY and CDR2 SYGVKD come from the germline V gene. The CDR3 extends over 15 amino acids. The CDR3 sequence is CAISDLAGIGNTIYF. In nucleotides, the CDR3 is TGTGCCATCAGTGACTTGGCGGGGATTGGAAACACCATATATTTT.

The rearrangement links TRBV27 to TRBJ1-5; no definite D call. Trimming left V 3 bases short and J 1 base short, with 4 bases between. There are 13 residues in the CDR3. Germline CDR1 reads MNHEY; CDR2 reads SMNVEV (reference sequence). This CDR3 is CASSLRSNQPQHF. CDR3 nucleotides: TGTGCCAGCAGTTTGAGGAGCAATCAGCCCCAGCATTTT.

The genes are TRBV24-1 and TRBJ1-2; possibly TRBD1 for D (6 bases). CDR3 length equals 13 residues. The V end was cut by 4 bases, the J end by 8 bases, with 13 bases between. Germline CDR1 and CDR2: KGHDR and SFDVKD. CDR3 protein: CATSEDSFWGYTF. CDR3 nucleotide sequence: TGTGCCACCAGTGAGGACAGCTTCTGGGGCTACACCTTC.

This chain connects TRBV10-1 to TRBJ1-6; D gene unclear. CDR1 WNHNN and CDR2 SYGVQD come from the germline V gene (reference sequence). This CDR3 contains 17 residues. V lost 3 bases, J lost 7 bases, and 19 bases lay in between. In nucleotides, the CDR3 is TGCGCCAGCAGTGATAATGTGGCTGGGGAGCCAAATTCACCCCTCCACTTT. Protein product: CASSDNVAGEPNSPLHF.

This sequence joins TRBV7-9 and TRBJ2-2; no clear D. The CDR3 runs to 15 residues. Per germline, CDR1 SEHNR and CDR2 FQNEAQ (reference sequence). The germline V and J ends were trimmed by 5 bases and 4 bases, with 14 bases remaining between them. The CDR3 protein is CASSRVAAPTGELFF. The CDR3 DNA follows: TGTGCCAGCAGCCGGGTGGCGGCACCCACCGGGGAGCTGTTTTTT.

The V and J genes are TRBV2 and TRBJ1-1; tentatively, D is TRBD1 (5 bases). Trimming stripped 2 bases from V and 9 bases from J, with 13 bases between. This CDR3 contains 13 residues. Germline V lookup: CDR1 SNHLY, CDR2 FYNNEI. CDR3 nucleotides: TGTGCCAGCAGTGAATCAGGGCGGGAGAAAGCTTTCTTT. As protein: CASSESGREKAFF.

The chain couples TRBV29-1 to TRBJ2-5, with 8 bases lining up with TRBD2. The V gene's germline CDR1 is SQVTM and CDR2 ANQGSEA. The length of the CDR3 is 14 residues. V shed 4 bases, J shed 2 bases, and the junction held 6 bases outside the gene matches. As DNA, the CDR3 is TGCAGCGTTGCCCGTGCGGGGGGACAAGAGACCCAGTACTTC. Its protein product is CSVARAGGQETQYF.

The rearrangement links TRBV10-1 to TRBJ2-7; 11 positions agree with TRBD2. The CDR3 length is 14 residues. The germline gives CDR1 WNHNN, CDR2 SYGVQD (reference sequence). J was trimmed by 8 bases and V by 8 bases; bases with no gene match: 11. CDR3 loop: CASSVLLAGGQQYF. In nucleotides, the CDR3 is TGCGCCAGCTCAGTTCTCCTAGCGGGAGGCCAGCAGTACTTC.

Written as DNA, the CDR3 is TGTGCCAGCAGACCGGACAGGGCGGACACTGAAGCTTTCTTT. This gives the protein CASRPDRADTEAFF. This chain uses TRBV5-4 with TRBJ1-1; 8 nucleotides align to TRBD1. The germline V gene encodes CDR1 SGHNT and CDR2 YYREEE (reference sequence). CDR3 length equals 14 residues. The J segment lost 3 bases and the V segment lost 5 bases, leaving 6 bases of the junction unmatched.

The chain carries TRBV2 and TRBJ1-2, with 10 bases lining up with TRBD1. Trimming removed 1 base from V and 8 bases from J; junction bases left unmatched: 7. The CDR3 totals 15 residues. Germline V CDR1 and CDR2: SNHLY, FYNNEI. CDR3 DNA: TGTGCCAGCAGTGAAGGGGACAGGGGATCGAGGGGCTACACCTTC. Amino acids: CASSEGDRGSRGYTF.

The chain has TRBV29-1 and TRBJ2-3; 9 nucleotides line up with TRBD2. Losses at the gene ends were 4 bases for V and 0 bases for J; bases not matched to a gene: 2. The germline CDR1 and CDR2 sequences are SQVTM and ANQGSEA. The CDR3 consists of 14 residues. Here the CDR3 DNA reads TGCAGCGTTGGCACTAGCGGGAGCACAGATACGCAGTATTTT. Protein product: CSVGTSGSTDTQYF.

This clone has only one observation. The CDR3 protein is CAISASTHEQYF. CDR3 coding DNA: TGTGCCATCAGTGCCAGTACCCACGAGCAGTACTTC. The chain combines TRBV10-3 with TRBJ2-7; D remains ambiguous. This CDR3 comprises 12 residues. Between the trimmed V and J ends, which lost 4 bases and 5 bases, there was a span of 9 bases. The germline V gene has CDR1 ENHRY and CDR2 SYGVKD.